The 31 T cell receptor beta chains below come from one sample, sequenced in a study of identical twins. TCRdb independently ran MiXCR on the 5' RACE reads; one entry per CDR3 protein. Among over 250,000 distinct CDR3 sequences listed, 9.5% were seen once. These same data were also listed under a study on yellow fever vaccine responses in identical twins.

The sample comprised CD8+ T cells sorted from blood. These receptors were taken from a woman aged 18-29 years in good health.

This clonotype was found many times. V usage is TRBV27 and J usage is TRBJ1-2; tentatively, D is TRBD1 (5 bases). The CDR3 extends over 17 amino acids. V lost 7 bases and J 0 bases, leaving 21 bases between the germline ends. Germline values: CDR1 MNHEY, CDR2 SMNVEV (reference sequence). This chain's CDR3 is CASKGEQDGIPNYGYTF. The CDR3 bases are TGTGCCAGCAAAGGAGAACAGGATGGAATCCCTAACTATGGCTACACCTTC.

This clonotype turned up a few times. This chain connects TRBV6-2 or TRBV6-3 to TRBJ2-1, with 12 nucleotides matching TRBD2. Germline lookup yields CDR1 MNHEY and CDR2 SVGEGT. The J segment lost 0 bases and the V segment lost 2 bases, leaving 5 bases of the junction unmatched. This CDR3 spans 18 amino acids. CDR3 loop: CASSYPTSGGRSYNEQFF. For the CDR3, the DNA is TGTGCCAGCAGTTACCCGACTAGCGGGGGACGCTCCTACAATGAGCAGTTCTTC.

The table lists this clonotype with a few counts. The V and J genes are TRBV4-3 and TRBJ2-2, with 7 bases lining up with TRBD2. Trimming at V came to 4 bases and at J to 6 bases, leaving 14 bases not matched to a gene. The CDR3 is 17 amino acids. Germline loops: CDR1 LGHNA, CDR2 YSLEER. CDR3 sequence: CASSRGAGFAGAGELFF. CDR3 coding DNA: TGCGCCAGCAGCCGTGGGGCCGGTTTTGCGGGAGCCGGGGAGCTGTTTTTT.

This clonotype appeared a few times. This rearrangement joins TRBV9 to TRBJ2-3, with 9 bases that match TRBD2. CDR1 and CDR2 from the germline V gene are SGDLS and YYNGEE. V was clipped by 6 bases and J by 0 bases; unmatched bases: 5. This CDR3 has 15 amino acids. The CDR3 loop reads CASTLSGGSTDTQYF. CDR3 coding DNA: TGTGCCAGCACCCTTAGCGGGGGCAGCACAGATACGCAGTATTTT.

This clonotype showed up just a few times. The J gene is TRBJ2-3, the V gene TRBV25-1, with 14 bases lining up with TRBD2. The V gene's germline CDR1 is MGHDK and CDR2 SYGVNS. Losses at the gene ends were 6 bases for V and 8 bases for J; bases not matched to a gene: 7. This CDR3 spans 15 amino acids. This CDR3 reads CASSGSGLAGGTQYF. DNA of the CDR3: TGTGCCAGCAGCGGGAGCGGACTAGCGGGGGGTACGCAGTATTTT.

This clonotype has a handful of counts. This chain uses TRBV12-3 or TRBV12-4 with TRBJ1-2; D unclear. The germline V and J ends were trimmed by 4 bases and 0 bases, with 12 bases remaining between them. CDR3 size: 15 residues. CDR3 sequence: CASSSHREANYGYTF. The CDR3 DNA reads TGTGCCAGCAGTTCCCACAGAGAAGCTAACTATGGCTACACCTTC.

Only a few counts were recorded for this clonotype. The J gene is TRBJ2-3, the V gene TRBV3-1; D is undetermined. CDR1 and CDR2 (germline): LGHDT, YNNKEL (reference sequence). V lost 1 base to trimming and J lost 1 base, with 6 bases between them. The CDR3 is 14 residues long. CDR3 sequence reads: CASSQVPGTDTQYF. CDR3 coding DNA: TGTGCCAGCAGCCAAGTCCCGGGCACAGATACGCAGTATTTT.

This rearrangement joins TRBV12-3 or TRBV12-4 to TRBJ2-7; 10 bases are shared with TRBD2. The junction had 8 bases not matched to a gene; V was cut back by 7 bases and J by 5 bases. CDR3 length equals 14 residues. CDR3 amino acids: CASTLAGSPHEQYF. In nucleotides, the CDR3 is TGTGCCAGCACACTAGCGGGGAGCCCCCACGAGCAGTACTTC.

The V gene is TRBV7-8, the J gene TRBJ1-2; D uncertain. Germline loops: CDR1 SGHVS, CDR2 FQNEAQ. The CDR3 sequence is 17 residues long. V was clipped by 1 base and J by 4 bases, with 19 bases between them. CDR3 amino acids: CASSLGPFGLRSYGYTF. The CDR3 DNA follows: TGTGCCAGCAGCTTAGGCCCCTTTGGGTTAAGATCCTATGGCTACACCTTC. Based on the CDR3 plus reference TRBV7-8 and TRBJ1-2, the full variable domain is GAGVSQSPRYKVAKRGQDVALRCDPISGHVSLFWYQQALGQGPEFLTYFQNEAQLDKSGLPSDRFFAERPEGSVSTLKIQRTQQEDSAVYLCASSLGPFGLRSYGYTFGSGTRLTVV.

V gene TRBV5-6 combines with J gene TRBJ2-7; D perhaps matches TRBD2 (5 bases). V dropped 4 bases and J dropped 6 bases, with 11 bases sitting between them. The CDR3 spans 12 residues. Germline-derived CDR1 and CDR2 are SGHDT and YYEEEE. CDR3: CASSRGKSEQYF. The CDR3 DNA sequence: TGTGCCAGCAGCCGAGGGAAATCCGAGCAGTACTTC.

This clonotype showed up just a few times. V gene TRBV11-1 combines with J gene TRBJ2-1; TRBD2 matches at 9 bases. The CDR3 is made up of 18 amino acids. Trimming cost V 5 bases and J 3 bases; bases outside gene matches: 14. Per the germline V gene, CDR1 is SGHAT and CDR2 is FQDESV (reference sequence). The DNA of the CDR3 is TGTGCCAGCAGCCCCAGCCGGGGCGGGGGGGCTAACTACAATGAGCAGTTCTTC. Translating gives CASSPSRGGGANYNEQFF. The full variable domain, in which reference TRBV11-1 and TRBJ2-1 provide the parts outside the CDR3, is EAEVAQSPRYKITEKSQAVAFWCDPISGHATLYWYRQILGQGPELLVQFQDESVVDDSQLPKDRFSAERLKGVDSTLKIQPAELGDSAMYLCASSPSRGGGANYNEQFFGPGTRLTVL.

Ten or more counts support this clonotype. The junction departs from the called germline gene at one end, perhaps through a read error. V and J are TRBV7-7 and TRBJ2-5; 7 positions agree with TRBD1. Germline V gives CDR1 SSHAT, CDR2 FNYEAQ (reference sequence). The CDR3 sequence is 17 residues long. The CDR3 nucleotides are TGTGCTAGCAGTCTAGGGGTGGCAGGGGGTCTCCAAGAGACCCAGTACTTC. It codes for CASSLGVAGGLQETQYF.

The chain joins TRBV5-1 to TRBJ2-6; 10 bases match TRBD2. With 4 bases clipped from V and 0 bases from J, the junction kept 10 bases outside the gene matches. The CDR3 covers 19 residues. Per germline, CDR1 SGHRS and CDR2 YFSETQ. CDR3 loop: CASSLTLAGAVSGANVLTF. In nucleotides, the CDR3 is TGCGCCAGCAGCCTCACCCTAGCGGGAGCGGTCTCTGGGGCCAACGTCCTGACTTTC.

The CDR3 DNA sequence: TGCAGTGCTTACGCACCACTACAGGGGGCGCGGGAAGCTTTCTTT. This translates into CSAYAPLQGAREAFF. J is TRBJ1-1 and V is TRBV20-1; 9 nucleotides match TRBD1. J was trimmed by 8 bases and V by 5 bases; bases with no gene match: 15. Germline CDR1 is DFQATT and CDR2 is SNEGSKA (reference sequence). CDR3 length: 15 residues.

The chain carries TRBV6-1 and TRBJ2-2, with 7 bases that match TRBD2. V dropped 5 bases and J dropped 10; count of bases not matched to a gene: 16. CDR1 and CDR2 (germline): MNHNS, SASEGT. The CDR3 sequence is 16 residues long. The CDR3 protein is CASSLTPGGGLEELFF. Written as DNA, the CDR3 is TGTGCCAGCAGTCTAACCCCGGGCGGGGGTCTCGAGGAGCTGTTTTTT.

The chain links TRBV6-4 to TRBJ2-1; a weak D match, TRBD1 (7 bases). CDR3 length equals 15 residues. The ends were cut back, 5 bases at V and 4 bases at J, with 15 bases in the middle. Germline lookup yields CDR1 MRHNA and CDR2 SNTAGT. CDR3 in amino acids: CASSTDRAGYNEQFF. The CDR3 DNA reads TGTGCCAGCAGTACTGACAGGGCGGGGTACAATGAGCAGTTCTTC.

This clonotype was seen ten or more times. The chain couples TRBV29-1 to TRBJ2-5; D is possibly TRBD2 (6 bases). The CDR3 loop spans 13 amino acids. Trimming stripped 1 base from V and 5 bases from J, with 11 bases between. CDR1 is SQVTM and CDR2 is ANQGSEA in the germline V gene. The CDR3 region has the DNA TGCAGCGTTGAAGCGGGACTTGGGGAGACCCAGTACTTC. Translating gives CSVEAGLGETQYF.

At least ten counts were recorded for this clonotype. The chain has TRBV13 and TRBJ2-1; 7 bases fit TRBD1. Germline V gives CDR1 PRHDT, CDR2 FYEKMQ (reference sequence). The ends lost 5 bases at V and 3 bases at J; junction bases unmatched: 28. The CDR3 length is 22 residues. In DNA form, the CDR3 reads TGTGCCAGCAGCCCAATTCACTGGCCCCACAGGGGTAACCCCCAACACTACAATGAGCAGTTCTTC. This encodes CASSPIHWPHRGNPQHYNEQFF.

There are many counts of this clonotype. CDR3 loop: CASSLVRGGKDGYTF. The CDR3 nucleotides are TGTGCCAGCAGCTTAGTTAGGGGAGGGAAGGATGGCTACACCTTC. The gene calls are TRBV11-2 and TRBJ1-2, with D possibly TRBD1 on 5 matching bases. Trimming shortened V by 1 base and J by 6 bases, and 15 bases separated the two germline ends. The CDR3 spans 15 residues. The V gene's germline CDR1 is SGHAT and CDR2 FQNNGV.

The chain couples TRBV19 to TRBJ2-1, with a possible D match to TRBD2 (7 bases). Germline V gene lookup returns CDR1 LNHDA and CDR2 SQIVND (reference sequence). The CDR3 is 17 amino acids. The V gene lost 0 bases and the J gene lost 2 bases, with 14 bases spanning the gap. The CDR3: CASSIDSGGDPYNEQFF. The CDR3 region has the DNA TGTGCCAGTAGTATAGATTCGGGGGGCGATCCCTACAATGAGCAGTTCTTC.

This clonotype occurred a few times. V and J are TRBV25-1 and TRBJ2-1, with D perhaps TRBD2 (7 bases). Germline-derived CDR1 and CDR2 are MGHDK and SYGVNS. The CDR3 is made up of 15 amino acids. Trimming stripped 0 bases from V and 6 bases from J, with 12 bases between. The CDR3 DNA reads TGTGCCAGCAGTGAATATTTGGGGGGGCTCAATGAGCAGTTCTTC. As protein: CASSEYLGGLNEQFF.

The table lists this clonotype with many counts. For the CDR3, the DNA is TGTGCCAGCAGTCCTGGGGCTAGCGGGAACGATGAGCAGTTCTTC. Protein product: CASSPGASGNDEQFF. This rearrangement joins TRBV12-3 or TRBV12-4 to TRBJ2-1, with TRBD2 matching 9 bases. This CDR3 spans 15 amino acids. Trimming took 5 bases from V and 8 from J; bases not matched to a gene: 10.

In its sample, this clonotype was seen many times. This rearrangement joins TRBV27 to TRBJ2-2, with TRBD2 matching over 9 bases. Looked up from germline, CDR1 is MNHEY and CDR2 is SMNVEV (reference sequence). The CDR3 covers 18 residues. The ends lost 4 bases at V and 7 bases at J; junction bases unmatched: 16. The CDR3 protein is CASSSPLAIAGVFGELFF. The CDR3 DNA reads as TGTGCCAGCAGTTCCCCCCTTGCGATAGCGGGAGTTTTCGGGGAGCTGTTTTTT.

J is TRBJ2-2 and V is TRBV6-2 or TRBV6-3; no clear D gene. The length of the CDR3 is 12 residues. Germline V gene sequence: CDR1 MNHEY, CDR2 SVGEGT. With 3 bases removed from V and 7 bases from J, the gap between germline ends came to 6 bases. The CDR3 protein is CASSYRFGELFF. CDR3 bases: TGTGCCAGCAGTTATCGTTTCGGGGAGCTGTTTTTT.

The sample holds many counts of this clonotype. The CDR3 spells CASSDSADQSTDTQYF. CDR3 in DNA: TGTGCCAGCAGTGACTCAGCAGACCAAAGCACAGATACGCAGTATTTT. This chain joins TRBV6-4 and TRBJ2-3; D ambiguous. CDR1 is MRHNA, CDR2 SNTAGT, per germline. V was trimmed by 0 bases and J by 0 bases, leaving 10 bases between them. This CDR3 spans 16 amino acids.

A few counts support this clonotype. V gene TRBV27 combines with J gene TRBJ1-3; no reliable D call. The CDR3 is 13 amino acids. V lost 2 bases to trimming and J lost 4 bases, with 6 bases between them. Germline CDR1 and CDR2: MNHEY and SMNVEV (reference sequence). The DNA of the CDR3 is TGTGCCAGCAGTTTAACAGACGGAAACACCATATATTTT. Its protein product is CASSLTDGNTIYF.

This clonotype was recorded at least ten times. The chain couples TRBV7-9 to TRBJ2-7, with D tentatively TRBD1 (5 bases). The CDR3 has 12 amino acids. Between the trimmed V and J ends, which lost 5 bases and 6 bases, there was a span of 11 bases. Germline V lookup: CDR1 SEHNR, CDR2 FQNEAQ (reference sequence). CDR3 residues: CASSTVRAEQYF. The CDR3 DNA reads TGTGCCAGCAGCACCGTCAGGGCCGAGCAGTACTTC.

The V call is TRBV29-1, the J call TRBJ2-1, with D possibly matching TRBD2 (6 bases). The ends were cut back, 2 bases at V and 2 bases at J, with 16 bases in the middle. The CDR3 extends over 16 amino acids. CDR1 is SQVTM and CDR2 is ANQGSEA in the germline V gene. The CDR3 coding sequence is TGCAGCGTTGAATTAGTTGTGACTAGAGCCTACAATGAGCAGTTCTTC. Protein: CSVELVVTRAYNEQFF.

This clonotype was picked up a small number of times. The rearrangement uses TRBV11-2 and TRBJ2-3; TRBD2 might be the D (5 bases). With 5 bases removed from V and 0 bases from J, the gap between germline ends came to 12 bases. The CDR3 totals 15 residues. Germline CDR1 and CDR2: SGHAT and FQNNGV. CDR3 loop: CASSPWEFSTDTQYF. CDR3 coding DNA: TGTGCCAGCAGCCCTTGGGAGTTCAGCACAGATACGCAGTATTTT.

The V gene is TRBV9, the J gene TRBJ2-5; 11 bases fit TRBD1. V gave up 3 bases and J gave up 4 bases; unmatched junction bases: 5. The CDR3 totals 15 residues. Germline assignment: CDR1 SGDLS and CDR2 YYNGEE. The CDR3 loop is CASSAGQGGGETQYF. DNA of the CDR3: TGTGCCAGCAGCGCGGGACAGGGGGGCGGAGAGACCCAGTACTTC. Supplemented by reference TRBV9 and TRBJ2-5, the full variable domain reads DSGVTQTPKHLITATGQRVTLRCSPRSGDLSVYWYQQSLDQGLQFLIQYYNGEERAKGNILERFSAQQFPDLHSELNLSSLELGDSALYFCASSAGQGGGETQYFGPGTRLLVL.

Concerning this clonotype itself: A read error may be the cause here, since a much bigger clone is one base away. V and J are TRBV5-6 and TRBJ1-5; no clear D. Trimming removed 4 bases at V and 0 bases at J, with 5 bases between. Per the germline V gene, CDR1 is SGHDT and CDR2 is YYEEEE. The CDR3 is 13 amino acids. CDR3 nucleotides: TGTGCCAGCAGCACTAATAGCAATCAGCCCCAGCATTTT. It translates to CASSTNSNQPQHF.